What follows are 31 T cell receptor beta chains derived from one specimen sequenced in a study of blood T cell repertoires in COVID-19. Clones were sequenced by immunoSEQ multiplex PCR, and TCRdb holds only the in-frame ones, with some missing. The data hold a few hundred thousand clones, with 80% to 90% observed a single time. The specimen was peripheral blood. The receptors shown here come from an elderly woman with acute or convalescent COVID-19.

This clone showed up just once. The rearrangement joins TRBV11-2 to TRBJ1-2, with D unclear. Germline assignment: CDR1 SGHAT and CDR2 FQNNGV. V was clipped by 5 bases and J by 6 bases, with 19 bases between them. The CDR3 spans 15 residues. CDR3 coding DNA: TGTGCCAGCAGCGGAAGGCTGGCGGCGGAACATGGCTACACCTTC. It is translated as CASSGRLAAEHGYTF.

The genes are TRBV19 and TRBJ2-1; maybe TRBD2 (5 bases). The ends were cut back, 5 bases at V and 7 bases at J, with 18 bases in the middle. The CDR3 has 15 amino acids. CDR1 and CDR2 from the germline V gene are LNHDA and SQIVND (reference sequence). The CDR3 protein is CASSAIMISGNEQFF. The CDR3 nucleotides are TGTGCCAGTAGTGCGATTATGATCTCGGGGAATGAGCAGTTCTTC.

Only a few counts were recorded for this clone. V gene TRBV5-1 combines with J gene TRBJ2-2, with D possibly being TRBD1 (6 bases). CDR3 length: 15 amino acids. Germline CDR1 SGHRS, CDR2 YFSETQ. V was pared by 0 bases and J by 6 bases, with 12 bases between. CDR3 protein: CASSLGQGLPGELFF. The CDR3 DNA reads TGCGCCAGCAGCTTGGGTCAGGGGCTCCCCGGGGAGCTGTTTTTT.

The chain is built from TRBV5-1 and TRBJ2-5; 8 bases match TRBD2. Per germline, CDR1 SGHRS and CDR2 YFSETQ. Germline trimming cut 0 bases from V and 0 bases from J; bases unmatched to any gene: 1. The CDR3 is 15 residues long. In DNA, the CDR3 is TGCGCCAGCAGCTTGGGCGGGGGGTACCAAGAGACCCAGTACTTC. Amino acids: CASSLGGGYQETQYF.

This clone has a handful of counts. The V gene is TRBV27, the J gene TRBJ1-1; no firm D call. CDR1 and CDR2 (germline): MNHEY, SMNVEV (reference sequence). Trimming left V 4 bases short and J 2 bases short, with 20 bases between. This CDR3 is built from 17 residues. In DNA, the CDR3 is TGTGCCAGCAGTTCCAATCCGGCAGGACTATTTAACACTGAAGCTTTCTTT. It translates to CASSSNPAGLFNTEAFF.

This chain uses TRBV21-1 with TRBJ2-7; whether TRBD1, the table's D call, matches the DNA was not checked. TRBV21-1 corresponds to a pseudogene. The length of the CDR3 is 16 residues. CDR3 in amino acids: CASSAGPRGRTYEQYF. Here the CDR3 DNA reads TGTGCCAGCAGCGCTGGACCCAGGGGGCGAACCTACGAGCAGTACTTC.

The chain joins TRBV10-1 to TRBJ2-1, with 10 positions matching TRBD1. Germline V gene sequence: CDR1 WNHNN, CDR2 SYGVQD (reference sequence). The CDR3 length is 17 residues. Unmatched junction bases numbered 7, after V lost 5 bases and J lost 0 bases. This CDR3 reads CASSFRTGGSSYNEQFF. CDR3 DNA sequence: TGCGCCAGCAGTTTTCGGACAGGGGGAAGCTCCTACAATGAGCAGTTCTTC.

The CDR3 DNA sequence: TGTGCCAGCAGCCTGTTAGCGGGAGACAACTCTGGGGCCAACGTCCTGACTTTC. Translated, it gives CASSLLAGDNSGANVLTF. The gene calls are TRBV9 and TRBJ2-6; 9 bases line up with TRBD2. Germline trimming cut 4 bases from V and 0 bases from J; bases unmatched to any gene: 8. CDR1 SGDLS and CDR2 YYNGEE come from the germline V gene. CDR3 size: 18 residues.

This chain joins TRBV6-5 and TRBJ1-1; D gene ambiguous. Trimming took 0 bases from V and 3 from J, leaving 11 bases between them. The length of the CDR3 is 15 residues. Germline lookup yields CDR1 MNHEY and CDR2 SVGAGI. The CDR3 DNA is TGTGCCAGCAGTTACTCCGAGGGTTTTCACACTGAAGCTTTCTTT. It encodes CASSYSEGFHTEAFF.

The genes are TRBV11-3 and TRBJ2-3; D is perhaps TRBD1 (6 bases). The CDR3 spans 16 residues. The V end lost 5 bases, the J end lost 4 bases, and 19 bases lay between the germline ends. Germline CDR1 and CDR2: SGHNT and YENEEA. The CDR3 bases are TGTGCCAGCAGCCCTACCACAGGGAAGGAGGCAGATACGCAGTATTTT. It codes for CASSPTTGKEADTQYF.

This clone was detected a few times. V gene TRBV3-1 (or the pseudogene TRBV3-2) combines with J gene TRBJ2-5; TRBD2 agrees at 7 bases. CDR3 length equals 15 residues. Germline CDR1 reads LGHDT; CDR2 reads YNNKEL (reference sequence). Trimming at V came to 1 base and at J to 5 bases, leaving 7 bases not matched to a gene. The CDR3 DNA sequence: TGTGCCAGCAGCCAAGCAACGGCGGGGGTGGAGACCCAGTACTTC. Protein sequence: CASSQATAGVETQYF.

Here the CDR3 reads CASSQESPEGVAHSYNEQFF. The CDR3 bases are TGCGCCAGCAGCCAAGAGAGTCCCGAGGGAGTAGCGCACTCCTACAATGAGCAGTTCTTC. J is TRBJ2-1 and V is TRBV4-1, with a possible D match to TRBD2 (5 bases). Deletions cut 0 bases from V and 0 bases from J, with 21 bases between. The CDR3 runs to 20 residues. CDR1 is MGHRA and CDR2 is YSYEKL in the germline V gene.

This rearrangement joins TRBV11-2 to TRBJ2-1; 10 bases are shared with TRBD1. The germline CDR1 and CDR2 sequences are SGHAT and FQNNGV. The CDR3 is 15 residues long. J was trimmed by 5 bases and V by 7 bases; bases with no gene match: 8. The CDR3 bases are TGTGCCAGCATGACCGTGGGACAGGGGAACAATGAGCAGTTCTTC. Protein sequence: CASMTVGQGNNEQFF.

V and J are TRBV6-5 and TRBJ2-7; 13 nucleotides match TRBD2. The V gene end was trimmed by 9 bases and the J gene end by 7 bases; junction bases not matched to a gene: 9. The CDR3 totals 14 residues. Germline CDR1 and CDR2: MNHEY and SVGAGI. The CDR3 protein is CASKSGLAGNEQYF. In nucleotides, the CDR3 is TGTGCCAGTAAATCGGGACTAGCGGGGAATGAGCAGTACTTC.

The CDR3 here is CASSKALLAGEPCYEQYF. In DNA form, the CDR3 reads TGTGCCAGCAGCAAAGCCCTACTAGCGGGAGAACCCTGCTACGAGCAGTACTTC. V usage is TRBV21-1 and J usage is TRBJ2-7; the table's TRBD2 call for D was not verified on the DNA. TRBV21-1 corresponds to a pseudogene. The CDR3 sequence is 18 residues long.

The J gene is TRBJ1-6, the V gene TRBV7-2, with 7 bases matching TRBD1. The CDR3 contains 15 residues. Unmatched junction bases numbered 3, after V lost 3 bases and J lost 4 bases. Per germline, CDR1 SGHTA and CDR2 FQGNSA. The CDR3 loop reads CASSLGQLYNSPLHF. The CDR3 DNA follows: TGTGCCAGCAGCTTGGGACAGCTATATAATTCACCCCTCCACTTT.

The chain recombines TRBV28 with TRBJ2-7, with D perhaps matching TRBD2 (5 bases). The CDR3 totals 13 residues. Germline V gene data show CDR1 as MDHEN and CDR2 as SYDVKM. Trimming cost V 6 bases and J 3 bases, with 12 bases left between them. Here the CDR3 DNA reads TGTGCCAGCAGCGAGGGTCCCCGCTACGAGCAGTACTTC. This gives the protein CASSEGPRYEQYF.

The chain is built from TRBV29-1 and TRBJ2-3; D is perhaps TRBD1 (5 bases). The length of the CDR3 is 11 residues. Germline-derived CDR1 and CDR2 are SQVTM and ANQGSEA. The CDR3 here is CSVGHTDTQYF. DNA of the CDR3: TGCAGTGTGGGGCACACAGATACGCAGTATTTT.

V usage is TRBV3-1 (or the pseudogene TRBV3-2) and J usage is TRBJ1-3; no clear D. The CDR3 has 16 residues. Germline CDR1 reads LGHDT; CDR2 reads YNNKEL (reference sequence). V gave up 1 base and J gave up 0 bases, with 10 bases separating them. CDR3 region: CASSQGTVGSGNTIYF. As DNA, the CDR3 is TGTGCCAGCAGCCAAGGGACTGTGGGCTCTGGAAACACCATATATTTT.

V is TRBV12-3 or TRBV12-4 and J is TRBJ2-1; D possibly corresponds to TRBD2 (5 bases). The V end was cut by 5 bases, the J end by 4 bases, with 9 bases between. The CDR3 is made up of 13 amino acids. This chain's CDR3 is CASSRGLYNEQFF. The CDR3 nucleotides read TGTGCCAGCAGTCGCGGACTGTACAATGAGCAGTTCTTC.

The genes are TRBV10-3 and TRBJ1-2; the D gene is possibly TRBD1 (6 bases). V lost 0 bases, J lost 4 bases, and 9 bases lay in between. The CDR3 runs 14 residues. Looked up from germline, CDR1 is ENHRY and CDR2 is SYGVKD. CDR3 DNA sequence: TGTGCCATCAGTGAGTCCGGACAGAGCTATGGCTACACCTTC. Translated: CAISESGQSYGYTF.

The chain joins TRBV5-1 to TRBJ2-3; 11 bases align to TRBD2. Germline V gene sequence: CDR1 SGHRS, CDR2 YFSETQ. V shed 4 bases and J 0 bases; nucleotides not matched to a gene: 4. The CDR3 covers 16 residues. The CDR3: CASSARLAGSTDTQYF. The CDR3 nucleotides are TGCGCCAGCAGCGCCAGACTAGCGGGAAGCACAGATACGCAGTATTTT.

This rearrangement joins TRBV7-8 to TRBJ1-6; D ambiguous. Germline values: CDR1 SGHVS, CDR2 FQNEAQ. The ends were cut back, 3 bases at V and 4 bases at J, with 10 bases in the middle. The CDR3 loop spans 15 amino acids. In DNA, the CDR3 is TGTGCCAGCAGCTTCGGGTTCCTATATAATTCACCCCTCCACTTT. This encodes CASSFGFLYNSPLHF. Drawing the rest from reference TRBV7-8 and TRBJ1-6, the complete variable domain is GAGVSQSPRYKVAKRGQDVALRCDPISGHVSLFWYQQALGQGPEFLTYFQNEAQLDKSGLPSDRFFAERPEGSVSTLKIQRTQQEDSAVYLCASSFGFLYNSPLHFGNGTRLTVT.

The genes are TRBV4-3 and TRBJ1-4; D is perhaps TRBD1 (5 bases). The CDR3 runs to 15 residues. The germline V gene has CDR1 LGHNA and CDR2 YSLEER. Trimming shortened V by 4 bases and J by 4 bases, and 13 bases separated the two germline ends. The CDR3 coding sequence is TGCGCCAGCAGCCCTCAGGTGGGGGGTAATGAAAAACTGTTTTTT. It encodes CASSPQVGGNEKLFF.

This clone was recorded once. CDR3 sequence: CASSPTGGSNQPQHF. Written as DNA, the CDR3 is TGTGCCAGCTCCCCGACAGGGGGAAGCAATCAGCCCCAGCATTTT. V usage is TRBV18 and J usage is TRBJ1-5; 9 bases map to TRBD1. The CDR3 extends over 15 amino acids. Germline-derived CDR1 and CDR2 are KGHSH and LQKENI. J lost 1 base, V lost 6 bases, and 4 bases had no gene match.

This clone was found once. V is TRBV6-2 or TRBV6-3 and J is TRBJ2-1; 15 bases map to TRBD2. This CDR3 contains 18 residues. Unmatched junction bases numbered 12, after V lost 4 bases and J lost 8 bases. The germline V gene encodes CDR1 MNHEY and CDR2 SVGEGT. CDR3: CASSSGLAGGHSVDEQFF. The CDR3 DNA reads TGTGCCAGCAGTTCAGGACTAGCGGGAGGGCATTCGGTGGATGAGCAGTTCTTC.

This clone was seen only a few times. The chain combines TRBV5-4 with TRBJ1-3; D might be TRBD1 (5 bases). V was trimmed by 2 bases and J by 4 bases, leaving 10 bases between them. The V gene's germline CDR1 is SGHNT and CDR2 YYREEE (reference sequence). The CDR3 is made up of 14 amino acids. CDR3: CASSFGGAGNTIYF. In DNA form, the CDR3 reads TGTGCCAGCAGCTTCGGAGGGGCAGGAAACACCATATATTTT.

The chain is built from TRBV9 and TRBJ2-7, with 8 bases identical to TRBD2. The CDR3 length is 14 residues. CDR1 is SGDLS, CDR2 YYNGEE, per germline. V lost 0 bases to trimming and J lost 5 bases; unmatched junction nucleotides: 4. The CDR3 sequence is CASSVGTSRHEQYF. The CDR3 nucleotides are TGTGCCAGCAGCGTAGGGACTAGCCGCCACGAGCAGTACTTC.

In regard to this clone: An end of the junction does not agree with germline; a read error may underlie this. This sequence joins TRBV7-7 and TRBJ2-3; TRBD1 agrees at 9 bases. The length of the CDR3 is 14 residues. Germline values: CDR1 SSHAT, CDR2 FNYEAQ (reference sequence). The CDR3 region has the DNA TGTGCTAGCAGCCCGGACAGGGGTGGCGATACGCAGTATTTT. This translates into CASSPDRGGDTQYF. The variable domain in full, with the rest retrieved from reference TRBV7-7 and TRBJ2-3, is GAGVSQSPRYKVTKRGQDVTLRCDPISSHATLYWYQQALGQGPEFLTYFNYEAQPDKSGLPSDRFSAERPEGSISTLTIQRTEQRDSAMYRCASSPDRGGDTQYFGPGTRLTVL.

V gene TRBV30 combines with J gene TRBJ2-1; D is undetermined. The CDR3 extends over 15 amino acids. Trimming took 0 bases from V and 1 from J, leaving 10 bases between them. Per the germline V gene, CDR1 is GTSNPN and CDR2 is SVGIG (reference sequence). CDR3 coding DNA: TGTGCCTGGAGTGTATACTCCGGTTCCTACAATGAGCAGTTCTTC. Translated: CAWSVYSGSYNEQFF. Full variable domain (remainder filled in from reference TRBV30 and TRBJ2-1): SQTIHQWPATLVQPVGSPLSLECTVEGTSNPNLYWYRQAAGRGLQLLFYSVGIGQISSEVPQNLSASRPQDRQFILSSKKLLLSDSGFYLCAWSVYSGSYNEQFFGPGTRLTVL.

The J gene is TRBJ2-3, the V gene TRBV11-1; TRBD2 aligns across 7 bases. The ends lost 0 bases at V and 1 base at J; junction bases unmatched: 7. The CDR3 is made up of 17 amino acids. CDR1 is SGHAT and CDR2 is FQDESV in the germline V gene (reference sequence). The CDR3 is CASSLALAVSRTDTQYF. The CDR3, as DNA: TGTGCCAGCAGCTTAGCTCTAGCGGTCTCACGCACAGATACGCAGTATTTT. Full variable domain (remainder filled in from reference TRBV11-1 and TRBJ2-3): EAEVAQSPRYKITEKSQAVAFWCDPISGHATLYWYRQILGQGPELLVQFQDESVVDDSQLPKDRFSAERLKGVDSTLKIQPAELGDSAMYLCASSLALAVSRTDTQYFGPGTRLTVL.